A selection of T cell receptor beta chains follows, all from one sample in a study of spatial heterogeneity in lung cancer. Each CDR3 protein gets one entry after TCRdb re-called the 5' RACE reads with MiXCR. Here the sample spans about 1,900 distinct CDR3 sequences, 24% being singletons. Sequencing was performed on normal lung tissue next to the tumor, taken at surgery. These receptors were collected from a male donor with early-stage non-small cell lung cancer. Each CDR3 is given with its conserved first and last residue. A D gene is named only where the DNA matches it firmly. Where a row states a size, it is once, few, many or the class of an expanded clone; other rows omit it.

d_gene | len | abundance | j_gene | v_gene | CDR3nt | CDR3aa
TRBD2 | 17 | large | TRBJ2-1 | TRBV7-2 | TGTGCCAGCAGCTTAGGTTGGCGGGAGAGTCGTTACAATGAGCAGTTCTTC | CASSLGWRESRYNEQFF
NA | 15 | many | TRBJ1-2 | TRBV2 | TGTGCCAGCAGTTTCCGAGGGGGGGCGGATGAAGGCTACACCTTC | CASSFRGGADEGYTF
NA | 14 | few | TRBJ2-5 | TRBV7-9 | TGTGCCAGCACCCGGACGGCCTTCCAAGAGACCCAGTACTTC | CASTRTAFQETQYF
NA | 15 | many | TRBJ1-5 | TRBV27 | TGTGCCAGCGGATTACAGGGTACCGCCAATCAGCCCCAGCATTTT | CASGLQGTANQPQHF
NA | 15 | NA | TRBJ2-6 | TRBV12-3/TRBV12-4 | TGTGCCAGCAGTTTAGACCTGCCTGGGGCCAACGTCCTGACTTTC | CASSLDLPGANVLTF
TRBD2 | 14 | NA | TRBJ2-7 | TRBV7-2 | TGTGCCAGCAGCTTACGAGCGGGAGAAGGCGAGCAGTACTTC | CASSLRAGEGEQYF
NA | 15 | NA | TRBJ2-5 | TRBV27 | TGTGCCAGCAGTTTAAGGGGTACGAGGGAAGAGACCCAGTACTTC | CASSLRGTREETQYF
NA | 18 | NA | TRBJ2-1 | TRBV4-3 | TGCGCCAGCAGCCAAGATCCCCCCGCATCGGCGGGAAACAATGAGCAGTTCTTC | CASSQDPPASAGNNEQFF
NA | 12 | NA | TRBJ1-2 | TRBV6-2/TRBV6-3 | TGTGCCACCCGACGGGGGGGCCATGGCTACACCTTC | CATRRGGHGYTF
TRBD2 | 15 | many | TRBJ2-2 | TRBV28 | TGTGCCAGCAGTCGGACTAGCGAGAACACCGGGGAGCTGTTTTTT | CASSRTSENTGELFF
TRBD1 | 14 | few | TRBJ2-5 | TRBV28 | TGTGCCAGCAGTCGAAGGACAGGGTTTGAGACCCAGTACTTC | CASSRRTGFETQYF
TRBD1 | 13 | NA | TRBJ1-1 | TRBV29-1 | TGCAGCGCTGAGACAGGGGGCGGGACTGAAGCTTTCTTT | CSAETGGGTEAFF
TRBD1 | 12 | large | TRBJ1-5 | TRBV12-3/TRBV12-4 | TGTGCCAGCAGTTTGGTACAGGGGACCCAGCATTTT | CASSLVQGTQHF
TRBD2 | 14 | few | TRBJ2-1 | TRBV7-2 | TGTGCCAGCAGCTTCCAACTAGCGGCCGGCGGGCAGTTCTTC | CASSFQLAAGGQFF
NA | 15 | NA | TRBJ2-7 | TRBV2 | TGTGCCAGCAATCCCATTAGCGGCGGCTCCTACGAGCAGTACTTC | CASNPISGGSYEQYF
TRBD1 | 14 | few | TRBJ1-6 | TRBV5-4 | TGTGCCAGCAGCTTCGGGACAGCGGGTTCACCCCTCCACTTT | CASSFGTAGSPLHF
NA | 13 | NA | TRBJ1-2 | TRBV6-1 | TGTGCCACTTCAGGGATCATCGGCTATGGCTACACCTTC | CATSGIIGYGYTF
NA | 13 | NA | TRBJ1-1 | TRBV5-1 | TGCGCCAGCAGCAGTTCAGGAATCACTGAAGCTTTCTTT | CASSSSGITEAFF
NA | 17 | large | TRBJ2-2 | TRBV7-9 | TGTGCCAGCAGCCTACGTTCAGGGAGGAGGGGCACCGGGGAGCTGTTTTTT | CASSLRSGRRGTGELFF
TRBD1 | 14 | large | TRBJ1-5 | TRBV5-6 | TGTGCCAGCAGCTACGGACAGGGTTATCAGCCCCAGCATTTT | CASSYGQGYQPQHF
NA | 15 | many | TRBJ1-5 | TRBV5-1 | TGCGCCAGCAGCCGGTGGGCAGGGGAGGATCAGCCCCAGCATTTT | CASSRWAGEDQPQHF
NA | 13 | few | TRBJ2-7 | TRBV4-2 | TGTGCCAGCAGCCAAGACAGCTCCTACGAGCAGTACTTC | CASSQDSSYEQYF
NA | 13 | once | TRBJ2-1 | TRBV28 | TGTGCCAGCAGTTTAGGCCCACCCAATGAGCAGTTCTTC | CASSLGPPNEQFF
TRBD2 | 16 | few | TRBJ2-1 | TRBV24-1 | TGTGCCACCAGTGATCCTACTAGCGGGAGGCGCAATGAGCAGTTCTTC | CATSDPTSGRRNEQFF
NA | 12 | NA | TRBJ2-2 | TRBV5-5 | TGTGCCAGCAGCCTTAACCCCGGGGAGCTGTTTTTT | CASSLNPGELFF
TRBD1 | 15 | NA | TRBJ2-3 | TRBV20-1 | TGCAGTGTCGACGCGCAGGGGGCTAGCACAGATACGCAGTATTTT | CSVDAQGASTDTQYF
NA | 14 | NA | TRBJ1-1 | TRBV18 | TGTGCCAGCTCACCACAGGGGGGCTGGACTGAAGCTTTCTTT | CASSPQGGWTEAFF
NA | 14 | few | TRBJ2-5 | TRBV20-1 | TGCAGTGCTAGCCGACTAACCCTTCAAGAGACCCAGTACTTC | CSASRLTLQETQYF
TRBD1 | 17 | large | TRBJ1-3 | TRBV3-1 | TGTGCCAGCAGCCAAGCTCTGACAGGGGGCGCTGGAAACACCATATATTTT | CASSQALTGGAGNTIYF
TRBD1 | 14 | large | TRBJ1-1 | TRBV13 | TGTGCCAGCAGCTGGGGACAGACGAACACTGAAGCTTTCTTT | CASSWGQTNTEAFF